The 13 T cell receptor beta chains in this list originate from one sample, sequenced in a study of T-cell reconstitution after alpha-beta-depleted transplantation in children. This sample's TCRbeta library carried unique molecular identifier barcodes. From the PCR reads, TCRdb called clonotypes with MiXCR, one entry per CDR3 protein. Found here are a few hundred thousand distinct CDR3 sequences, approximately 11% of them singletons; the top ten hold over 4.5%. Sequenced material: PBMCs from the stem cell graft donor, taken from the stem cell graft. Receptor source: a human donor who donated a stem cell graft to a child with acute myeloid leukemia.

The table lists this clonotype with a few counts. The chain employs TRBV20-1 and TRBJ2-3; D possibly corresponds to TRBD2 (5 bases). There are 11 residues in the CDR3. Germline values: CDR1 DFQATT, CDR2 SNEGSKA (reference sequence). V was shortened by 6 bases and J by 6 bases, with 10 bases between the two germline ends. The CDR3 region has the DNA TGCAGTGCCCCCAGAGGGGATACGCAGTATTTT. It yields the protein CSAPRGDTQYF.

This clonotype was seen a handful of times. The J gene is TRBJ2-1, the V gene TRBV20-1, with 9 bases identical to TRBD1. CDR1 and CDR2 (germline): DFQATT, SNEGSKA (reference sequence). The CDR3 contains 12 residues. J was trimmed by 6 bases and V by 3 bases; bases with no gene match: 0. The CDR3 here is CSARDRGNEQFF. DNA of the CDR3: TGCAGTGCTAGGGACAGGGGCAATGAGCAGTTCTTC.

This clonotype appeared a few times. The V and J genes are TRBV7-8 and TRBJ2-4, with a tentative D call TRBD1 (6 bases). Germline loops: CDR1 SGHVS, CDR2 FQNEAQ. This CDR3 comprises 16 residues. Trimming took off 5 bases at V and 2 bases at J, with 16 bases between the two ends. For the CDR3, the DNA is TGTGCCAGCAGCCAAAGCTGGGGGCGAACCAAAAACATTCAGTACTTC. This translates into CASSQSWGRTKNIQYF. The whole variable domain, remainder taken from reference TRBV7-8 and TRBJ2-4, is GAGVSQSPRYKVAKRGQDVALRCDPISGHVSLFWYQQALGQGPEFLTYFQNEAQLDKSGLPSDRFFAERPEGSVSTLKIQRTQQEDSAVYLCASSQSWGRTKNIQYFGAGTRLSVL.

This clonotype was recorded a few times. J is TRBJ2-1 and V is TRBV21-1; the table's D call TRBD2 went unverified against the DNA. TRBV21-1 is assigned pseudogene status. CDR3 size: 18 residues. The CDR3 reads CASSKVRGRIPSYNEQFF. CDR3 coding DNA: TGTGCCAGCAGCAAAGTACGCGGGAGGATCCCCTCCTACAATGAGCAGTTCTTC.

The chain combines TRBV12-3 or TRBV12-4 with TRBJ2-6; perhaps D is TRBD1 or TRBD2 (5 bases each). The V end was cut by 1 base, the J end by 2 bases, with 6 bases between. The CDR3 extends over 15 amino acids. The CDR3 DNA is TGTGCCAGCAGTTTAGGGGGACCTGGGGCCAACGTCCTGACTTTC. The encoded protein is CASSLGGPGANVLTF.

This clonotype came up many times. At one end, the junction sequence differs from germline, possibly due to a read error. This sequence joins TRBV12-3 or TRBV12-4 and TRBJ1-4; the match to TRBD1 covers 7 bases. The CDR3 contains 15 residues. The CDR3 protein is CASSLGQAGGEKLFF. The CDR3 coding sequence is TGTGCCAGCAGCTTAGGACAGGCGGGGGGTGAAAAACTGTTTTTT.

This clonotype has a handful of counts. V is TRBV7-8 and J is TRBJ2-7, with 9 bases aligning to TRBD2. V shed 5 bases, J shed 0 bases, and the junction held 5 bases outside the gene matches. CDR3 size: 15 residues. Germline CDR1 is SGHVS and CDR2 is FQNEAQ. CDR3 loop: CASSISGSLSYEQYF. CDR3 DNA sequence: TGTGCCAGCAGCATTAGCGGGAGTCTCTCCTACGAGCAGTACTTC.

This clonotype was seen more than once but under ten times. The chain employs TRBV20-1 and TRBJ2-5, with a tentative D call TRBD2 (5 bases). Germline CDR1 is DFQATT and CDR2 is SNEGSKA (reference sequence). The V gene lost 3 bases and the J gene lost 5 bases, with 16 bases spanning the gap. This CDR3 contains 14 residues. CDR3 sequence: CSARGEAVAETQYF. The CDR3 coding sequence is TGCAGTGCTAGGGGAGAAGCGGTCGCCGAGACCCAGTACTTC.

In DNA form, the CDR3 reads TGCAGTGCTCGTATGGGACGGCGTAATTCACCCCTCCACTTT. It yields the protein CSARMGRRNSPLHF. The genes are TRBV20-1 and TRBJ1-6, with D possibly TRBD1 on 5 matching bases. Trimming took off 5 bases at V and 6 bases at J, with 14 bases between the two ends. The CDR3 extends over 14 amino acids. Germline loops: CDR1 DFQATT, CDR2 SNEGSKA (reference sequence).

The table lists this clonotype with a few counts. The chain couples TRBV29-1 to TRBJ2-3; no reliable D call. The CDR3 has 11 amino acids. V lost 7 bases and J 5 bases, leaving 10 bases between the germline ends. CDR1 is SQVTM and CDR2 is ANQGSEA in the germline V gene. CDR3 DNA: TGCAGCGCCGATAGTGGAGATACGCAGTATTTT. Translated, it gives CSADSGDTQYF.

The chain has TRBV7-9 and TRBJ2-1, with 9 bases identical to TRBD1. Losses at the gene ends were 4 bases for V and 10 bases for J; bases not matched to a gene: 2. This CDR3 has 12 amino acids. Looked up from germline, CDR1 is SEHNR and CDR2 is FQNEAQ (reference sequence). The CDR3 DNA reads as TGTGCCAGCAGCTCTGACAGGGGGGAGCAGTTCTTC. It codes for CASSSDRGEQFF.

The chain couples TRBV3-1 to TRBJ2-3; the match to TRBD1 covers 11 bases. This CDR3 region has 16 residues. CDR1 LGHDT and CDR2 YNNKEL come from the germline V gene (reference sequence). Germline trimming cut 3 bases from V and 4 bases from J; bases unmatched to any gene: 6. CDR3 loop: CASSHIGQGAADTQYF. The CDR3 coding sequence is TGTGCCAGCAGCCACATCGGACAGGGGGCCGCAGATACGCAGTATTTT.

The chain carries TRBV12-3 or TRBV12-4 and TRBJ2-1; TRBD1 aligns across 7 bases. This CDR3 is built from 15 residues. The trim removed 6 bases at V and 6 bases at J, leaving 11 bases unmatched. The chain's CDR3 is CASSRSRQGINEQFF. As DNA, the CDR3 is TGTGCCAGCAGCCGTTCCCGACAGGGTATCAATGAGCAGTTCTTC.